The sequence of this T cell receptor (beta chain) was determined in a study of response to subunit inactivated influenza vaccine. The CDR3 extends over 12 amino acids. The germline V gene encodes CDR1 DFQATT and CDR2 SNEGSKA (reference sequence). V lost 3 bases, J lost 5 bases, and 8 bases lay in between. A single record per CDR3 protein comes from TCRdb applying MiXCR to the RT-PCR reads. The sample has about 650,000 distinct CDR3 sequences; roughly 14% are singletons. This chain links TRBV20-1 with TRBJ2-1; unclear D gene. Source: PBMCs from blood, taken about 12 days after vaccination. This sequence originates from a man aged 50 or older who received an inactivated influenza vaccine. The CDR3 DNA follows: TGCAGTGCTAGTCTAGGAAACAATGAGCAGTTCTTC. This translates into CSASLGNNEQFF.